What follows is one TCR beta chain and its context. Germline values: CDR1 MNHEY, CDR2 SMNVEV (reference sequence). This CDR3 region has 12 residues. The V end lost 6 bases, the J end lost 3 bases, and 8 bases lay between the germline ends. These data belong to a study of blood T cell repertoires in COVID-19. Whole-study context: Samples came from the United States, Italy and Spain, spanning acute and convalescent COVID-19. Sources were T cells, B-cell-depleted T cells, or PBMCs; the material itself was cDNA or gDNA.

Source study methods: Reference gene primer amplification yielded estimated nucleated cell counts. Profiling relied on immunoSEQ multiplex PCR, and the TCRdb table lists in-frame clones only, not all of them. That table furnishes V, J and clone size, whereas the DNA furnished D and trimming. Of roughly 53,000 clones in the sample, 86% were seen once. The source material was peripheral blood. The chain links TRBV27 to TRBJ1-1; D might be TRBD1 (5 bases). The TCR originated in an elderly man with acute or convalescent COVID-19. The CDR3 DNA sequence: TGTGCCAGCAGGGGGCTTGACACTGAAGCTTTCTTT. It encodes CASRGLDTEAFF.